Sequencing of this TCR beta chain was carried out in a study of PD-L1 blockade in urothelial cancer. The repertoire was sequenced with immunoSEQ multiplex PCR; TCRdb's copy has only in-frame clones and lacks some. This sample has 70,000 to 75,000 clones, with 85% to 90% found just once. The CDR3 loop spans 13 amino acids. Trimming shortened V by 6 bases and J by 5 bases, and 10 bases separated the two germline ends. Per germline, CDR1 KGHSH and CDR2 LQKENI. The rearrangement links TRBV18 to TRBJ1-4, with D uncertain. Specimen: PBMCs, collected around atezolizumab (anti-PD-L1) treatment. This receptor was obtained from a man aged 55-75 years with urothelial cancer. The CDR3: CASSRTRNEKLFF. The CDR3 region has the DNA TGTGCCAGCTCCAGAACAAGAAATGAAAAACTGTTTTTT.